The rows below give T cell receptor beta chains drawn from one sample of a study of T-cell reconstitution after alpha-beta-depleted transplantation in children. TCRdb called the PCR reads again in MiXCR, with one record for every CDR3 protein. Altogether 250,000 to 300,000 distinct CDR3 sequences are present, 9.9% being singletons, with the ten largest covering roughly a tenth. The sequences come from PBMCs from the stem cell graft donor, collected from the stem cell graft. The origin of the receptors is a human donor who donated a stem cell graft to a child with SCID. Both conserved end residues are part of each CDR3. The order of the fields is V gene, CDR3 length, J gene, clone size, D gene, CDR3 DNA, CDR3 protein. D genes are given only for firm matches. Some rows have no size entry. The others give once, few or many, or a class for an expanded clone.

V: TRBV12-3/TRBV12-4; length: 13; J: TRBJ1-5; size: few; D: NA; DNA: TGTGCCAGCAGTTTTGGTGTAGGTAGGCCCCAGCATTTT; CDR3: CASSFGVGRPQHF
V: TRBV27; length: 14; J: TRBJ2-1; size: NA; D: NA; DNA: TGTGCCAGCAGTTTATCAGGCAGTCAGAATGAGCAGTTCTTC; CDR3: CASSLSGSQNEQFF
V: TRBV20-1; length: 14; J: TRBJ1-2; size: NA; D: NA; DNA: TGCAGTGCTAGTTGGGCGCAGGGAAACTATGGCTACACCTTC; CDR3: CSASWAQGNYGYTF
V: TRBV12-3/TRBV12-4; length: 13; J: TRBJ2-1; size: many; D: TRBD1; DNA: TGTGCCAGCCTTGGACAGGGGTACAATGAGCAGTTCTTC; CDR3: CASLGQGYNEQFF
V: TRBV12-3/TRBV12-4; length: 13; J: TRBJ2-3; size: NA; D: NA; DNA: TGTGCCACCCTAGGGGACGACACAGATACGCAGTATTTT; CDR3: CATLGDDTDTQYF
V: TRBV6-5; length: 15; J: TRBJ2-5; size: few; D: TRBD1; DNA: TGTGCCAGCAGTTACTCACAGGGGGCGACGGAGACCCAGTACTTC; CDR3: CASSYSQGATETQYF
V: TRBV7-3; length: 15; J: TRBJ2-7; size: NA; D: TRBD1; DNA: TGTGCCAGCAGCTTACTTCTGGGACAGAAATACGAGCAGTACTTC; CDR3: CASSLLLGQKYEQYF
V: TRBV4-2; length: 14; J: TRBJ1-1; size: many; D: TRBD1; DNA: TGTGCCAGCAGCTCCCAACAGGGGGGCACTGAAGCTTTCTTT; CDR3: CASSSQQGGTEAFF
V: TRBV12-3/TRBV12-4; length: 17; J: TRBJ2-5; size: NA; D: TRBD2; DNA: TGTGCCAGCAGTTTAGTAGGGCTAGCGGGGGGCCCTGAGACCCAGTACTTC; CDR3: CASSLVGLAGGPETQYF
V: TRBV28; length: 15; J: TRBJ1-4; size: few; D: NA; DNA: TGTGCCAGCAGTTTAGTCCAAACCCCGAATGAAAAACTGTTTTTT; CDR3: CASSLVQTPNEKLFF
V: TRBV20-1; length: 12; J: TRBJ2-4; size: few; D: TRBD2; DNA: TGCAGCGTCCTCCGGGGGGGCAACATTCAGTACTTC; CDR3: CSVLRGGNIQYF
V: TRBV29-1; length: 12; J: TRBJ2-3; size: NA; D: NA; DNA: TGCAGCGTTGGGCTGATTACAGATACGCAGTATTTT; CDR3: CSVGLITDTQYF
V: TRBV6-1; length: 13; J: TRBJ1-1; size: few; D: TRBD1; DNA: TGTGCCAGCAGTCCTGGACAGGTCGCTGAAGCTTTCTTT; CDR3: CASSPGQVAEAFF
V: TRBV3-1; length: 15; J: TRBJ2-3; size: many; D: NA; DNA: TGTGCCAGCAGCCCCGGTAACCCTAGCACAGATACGCAGTATTTT; CDR3: CASSPGNPSTDTQYF
V: TRBV5-1; length: 15; J: TRBJ2-1; size: few; D: NA; DNA: TGCGCCAGCAGCTTTGCAGCGTATCCCGCCAATGAGCAGTTCTTC; CDR3: CASSFAAYPANEQFF
V: TRBV20-1; length: 18; J: TRBJ2-3; size: NA; D: TRBD2; DNA: TGCAGTGCTAGAGAAGAGACTAGCGGGGGGCCTCGCACAGATACGCAGTATTTT; CDR3: CSAREETSGGPRTDTQYF
V: TRBV20-1; length: 11; J: TRBJ2-1; size: NA; D: NA; DNA: TGCAGTGCTAGGAGAGGGAATATTGAGTTCTTC; CDR3: CSARRGNIEFF
V: TRBV20-1; length: 15; J: TRBJ1-1; size: NA; D: TRBD1; DNA: TGCAGTGCTAGTCTCCCAGGGGGCTGGAACACTGAAGCTTTCTTT; CDR3: CSASLPGGWNTEAFF
V: TRBV5-1; length: 16; J: TRBJ2-3; size: many; D: TRBD1; DNA: TGCGCCAGCAGCACCCGGGGACAGTTTAGCACAGATACGCAGTATTTT; CDR3: CASSTRGQFSTDTQYF
V: TRBV27; length: 14; J: TRBJ2-1; size: many; D: NA; DNA: TGTGCCAGCAGTACAGGGGGGGGGTACAATGAGCAGTTCTTC; CDR3: CASSTGGGYNEQFF
V: TRBV5-1; length: 13; J: TRBJ1-2; size: many; D: NA; DNA: TGCGCCAGCAGCCAAACTCGACAAAGCGGCTACACCTTC; CDR3: CASSQTRQSGYTF
V: TRBV5-1; length: 12; J: TRBJ2-7; size: few; D: NA; DNA: TGCGCCAGCAGCCCAGACTACTCCGAGCAGTACTTC; CDR3: CASSPDYSEQYF
V: TRBV7-8; length: 16; J: TRBJ1-1; size: few; D: TRBD1; DNA: TGTGCCAGCAGCCTGCTGCCAGGGGGCATGAACACTGAAGCTTTCTTT; CDR3: CASSLLPGGMNTEAFF
V: TRBV25-1; length: 15; J: TRBJ2-6; size: NA; D: NA; DNA: TGTGCCAGCAGTGAAGGGGGCTCCGGGGCCAACGTCCTGACTTTC; CDR3: CASSEGGSGANVLTF
V: TRBV5-5; length: 15; J: TRBJ2-5; size: NA; D: TRBD1; DNA: TGTGCCAGCAGCAGAGGACAGGGGGCTAGCGAGACCCAGTACTTC; CDR3: CASSRGQGASETQYF
V: TRBV2; length: 15; J: TRBJ1-5; size: NA; D: TRBD1; DNA: TGTGCCGTCAAACCGGGACAGGGTTACGGTCAGCCCCAGCATTTT; CDR3: CAVKPGQGYGQPQHF
V: TRBV7-8; length: 13; J: TRBJ1-5; size: NA; D: NA; DNA: TGTGCCAGCAGCTTAGTTGACAATCAGCCCCAGCATTTT; CDR3: CASSLVDNQPQHF
V: TRBV18; length: 13; J: TRBJ2-7; size: NA; D: NA; DNA: TGTGCCAGCTCAGGGGACTTAACCTACGAGCAGTACTTC; CDR3: CASSGDLTYEQYF
V: TRBV29-1; length: 14; J: TRBJ1-3; size: NA; D: NA; DNA: TGCAGCGTCCGGGACGGCCTCTCTGGAAACACCATATATTTT; CDR3: CSVRDGLSGNTIYF
V: TRBV15; length: 15; J: TRBJ1-4; size: few; D: TRBD1; DNA: TGTGCCACCAGCCCCGGGACAGGGGGGAATGAAAAACTGTTTTTT; CDR3: CATSPGTGGNEKLFF
V: TRBV20-1; length: 17; J: TRBJ2-5; size: NA; D: TRBD2; DNA: TGCAGTGCTAGAAAACCCACCAGCGGGACCCTTCAAGAGACCCAGTACTTC; CDR3: CSARKPTSGTLQETQYF
V: TRBV19; length: 15; J: TRBJ2-3; size: NA; D: TRBD1; DNA: TGTGCCAGTAGTCTCCAGGGGGCCGTTACAGATACGCAGTATTTT; CDR3: CASSLQGAVTDTQYF
V: TRBV7-9; length: 16; J: TRBJ1-6; size: few; D: TRBD1; DNA: TGTGCCAGCAGCTCCCCGGGTGGACAGGGTAATTCACCCCTCCACTTT; CDR3: CASSSPGGQGNSPLHF
V: TRBV27; length: 15; J: TRBJ1-5; size: few; D: TRBD1; DNA: TGTGCCAGCAGCCGGGGACAGGGGGGCAATCAGCCCCAGCATTTT; CDR3: CASSRGQGGNQPQHF
V: TRBV4-1; length: 16; J: TRBJ2-1; size: NA; D: TRBD1; DNA: TGCGCCAGCAGCCGCCCTGACAGGGCCCCATACAATGAGCAGTTCTTC; CDR3: CASSRPDRAPYNEQFF
V: TRBV25-1; length: 17; J: TRBJ1-4; size: NA; D: TRBD1; DNA: TGTGCCAGCAGTGAACCAATCCGGGACAGGGGATCAGAAAAACTGTTTTTT; CDR3: CASSEPIRDRGSEKLFF
V: TRBV7-9; length: 16; J: TRBJ2-7; size: NA; D: TRBD1; DNA: TGTGCCTGCTTCGAGACAGGGGACTTCTCAAACTACGAGCAGTACTTC; CDR3: CACFETGDFSNYEQYF
V: TRBV5-1; length: 13; J: TRBJ2-5; size: many; D: NA; DNA: TGCGCCAGCAGCTCTAGGGTCCAAGAGACCCAGTACTTC; CDR3: CASSSRVQETQYF
V: TRBV12-3/TRBV12-4; length: 14; J: TRBJ1-5; size: many; D: NA; DNA: TGTGCCAGCAGTTTAGGAGACGGGAATCAGCCCCAGCATTTT; CDR3: CASSLGDGNQPQHF